This is a list of T cell receptor beta chains from one sample in a study of blood T cell repertoires in COVID-19. Data came from immunoSEQ multiplex PCR; TCRdb stores just in-frame clones and leaves some out. The sample lists over 150,000 clones; approximately 81% were seen once. Sequenced input: peripheral blood. The receptors shown here come from a woman older than 75 with active or convalescent COVID-19. The CDR3 runs from the conserved cysteine through the conserved F or W. The order of the fields is clone size, J gene, V gene, D gene, CDR3 protein, CDR3 DNA. The D gene is left open where the match is weak. Where a row states a size, it is once, few, many or the class of an expanded clone; other rows omit it.

>NA|TRBJ2-2|TRBV7-6|TRBD2
CASSPRGLAANTGELFF
TGTGCCAGCAGCCCCCGAGGACTAGCGGCAAACACCGGGGAGCTGTTTTTT
>NA|TRBJ1-4|TRBV28|TRBD1
CASRRQGWNEKLFF
TGTGCCAGCAGACGACAGGGTTGGAATGAAAAACTGTTTTTT
>NA|TRBJ1-5|TRBV19|NA
CASTGLTGSQPQHF
TGTGCCAGTACGGGACTGACCGGATCTCAGCCCCAGCATTTT
>NA|TRBJ1-2|TRBV12-3/TRBV12-4|NA
CASSLQLNYGYTF
TGTGCCAGCAGCTTACAACTAAACTATGGCTACACCTTC
>NA|TRBJ2-1|TRBV11-2|TRBD2
CASSPRTSGYNEQFF
TGTGCCAGCAGCCCAAGGACTAGCGGGTACAATGAGCAGTTCTTC
>NA|TRBJ1-2|TRBV5-1|TRBD1
CASSSTGVRGYTF
TGCGCCAGCAGCTCAACAGGGGTCCGAGGCTACACCTTC
>few|TRBJ1-3|TRBV9|NA
CASSEGPGGSGNTIYF
TGTGCCAGCAGCGAGGGACCCGGAGGGTCTGGAAACACCATATATTTT
>NA|TRBJ1-3|TRBV9|NA
CASSVDDGGFSGNTIYF
TGTGCCAGCAGCGTAGATGATGGCGGGTTCTCTGGAAACACCATATATTTT
>NA|TRBJ2-7|TRBV6-6|TRBD2
CASRPTGLAGTYEQYF
TGTGCCAGCAGACCTACTGGACTAGCGGGGACCTACGAGCAGTACTTC
>few|TRBJ1-1|TRBV29-1|NA
CSVVGGLEAFF
TGCAGCGTTGTGGGGGGGCTTGAAGCTTTCTTT
>NA|TRBJ1-1|TRBV6-2/TRBV6-3|NA
CASSSAPGGRAGSTEAFF
TGTGCCAGCAGTTCTGCCCCCGGAGGGAGGGCGGGAAGCACTGAAGCTTTCTTT
>NA|TRBJ1-2|TRBV7-8|NA
CASSRTGWSGYTF
TGTGCCAGCAGTCGTACAGGGTGGAGTGGCTACACCTTC
>NA|TRBJ1-5|TRBV6-5|NA
CASSRGGSRTQPQHF
TGTGCCAGCAGTCGGGGGGGTTCAAGAACCCAGCCCCAGCATTTT
>NA|TRBJ2-1|TRBV2|NA
CASSITGPTYNEQFF
TGTGCCAGCAGTATAACAGGACCGACCTACAATGAGCAGTTCTTC
>NA|TRBJ1-5|TRBV7-9|NA
CASSRLEINTQHF
TGTGCCAGCAGCAGGTTGGAGATTAATACCCAGCATTTT
>NA|TRBJ2-3|TRBV10-1|NA
CASNPNRERTDTQYF
TGCGCCAGCAACCCCAACCGGGAGCGCACAGATACGCAGTATTTT
>once|TRBJ1-5|TRBV19|NA
CASSIWQGNQPQHF
TGTGCCAGTAGTATTTGGCAGGGCAATCAGCCCCAGCATTTT
>NA|TRBJ1-6|TRBV6-5|TRBD1
CASSYRDRDSPLHF
TGTGCCAGCAGTTACCGGGACAGGGATTCACCCCTCCACTTT
>NA|TRBJ1-2|TRBV7-8|NA
CASSLTTSGVGGYTF
TGTGCCAGCAGCTTAACCACATCAGGGGTCGGCGGCTACACCTTC
>NA|TRBJ2-4|TRBV5-6|TRBD1
CASTGQGLAKNIQYF
TGTGCCAGTACGGGACAGGGGCTAGCCAAAAACATTCAGTACTTC
>NA|TRBJ1-1|TRBV28|TRBD1
CASSPEGQLNTEAFF
TGTGCCAGCAGTCCCGAGGGACAGTTGAACACTGAAGCTTTCTTT
>NA|TRBJ1-1|TRBV7-8|NA
CASSFHRDPNTEAFF
TGTGCCAGCAGCTTCCACAGGGACCCGAACACTGAAGCTTTCTTT
>NA|TRBJ1-1|TRBV7-9|NA
CASSLAVGGAGLGTEAFF
TGTGCCAGCAGCTTAGCGGTGGGGGGAGCCGGGCTGGGCACTGAAGCTTTCTTT
>NA|TRBJ1-5|TRBV4-1|NA
CASSYRVNQPQHF
TGCGCCAGCAGCTACAGGGTGAATCAGCCCCAGCATTTT
>NA|TRBJ1-5|TRBV7-9|TRBD1
CASSLSRDSSNQPQHF
TGTGCCAGCAGCCTCTCCCGGGACAGTAGCAATCAGCCCCAGCATTTT
>NA|TRBJ1-2|TRBV7-5|NA
CARSSSEGIYGYTF
TGTGCCAGAAGCTCGTCGGAGGGTATCTATGGCTACACCTTC
>NA|TRBJ1-5|TRBV18|NA
CASSPVGRDQPQHF
TGTGCCAGCTCACCAGTGGGCAGAGATCAGCCCCAGCATTTT
>NA|TRBJ1-2|TRBV6-1|NA
CASSEVAGRPNYGYTF
TGTGCCAGCAGTGAAGTCGCCGGGAGACCTAACTATGGCTACACCTTC
>NA|TRBJ2-1|TRBV30|NA
CAWSVDGSDNEQFF
TGTGCCTGGAGTGTAGACGGGAGCGACAATGAGCAGTTCTTC
>NA|TRBJ1-1|TRBV5-1|TRBD1
CASSYRTGMDTEAFF
TGCGCCAGCAGCTACCGGACAGGGATGGACACTGAAGCTTTCTTT
>NA|TRBJ1-4|TRBV25-1|NA
CASSEQGGEKLFF
TGTGCCAGCAGTGAACAGGGAGGTGAAAAACTGTTTTTT
>NA|TRBJ2-3|TRBV5-4|NA
CASSTLAGSSTDTQYF
TGTGCCAGCAGTACTCTGGCGGGCTCTAGCACAGATACGCAGTATTTT
>NA|TRBJ2-5|TRBV18|NA
CASSPRSRGEGQETQYF
TGTGCCAGCTCACCACGTTCCAGGGGAGAAGGGCAAGAGACCCAGTACTTC
>NA|TRBJ2-7|TRBV4-1|TRBD2
CASSQDPSGSSYEQYF
TGCGCCAGCAGCCAAGATCCCAGCGGGAGCTCTTACGAGCAGTACTTC
>NA|TRBJ1-2|TRBV18|TRBD1
CASSPSGTDRTNYGYTF
TGTGCCAGCTCACCCTCCGGGACAGATAGAACTAACTATGGCTACACCTTC
>NA|TRBJ1-6|TRBV6-5|TRBD1
CASRASGTGHPTLHF
TGTGCCAGCAGGGCATCCGGGACAGGGCATCCAACCCTCCACTTT
>NA|TRBJ1-2|TRBV7-8|NA
CASSYGDSRDGYTF
TGTGCCAGCAGCTATGGGGACTCCCGCGATGGCTACACCTTC
>NA|TRBJ1-2|TRBV19|TRBD1
CASSRSGTGGSGYTF
TGTGCCAGTAGCCGTTCCGGGACAGGGGGCTCTGGCTACACCTTC
>NA|TRBJ2-1|TRBV7-3|TRBD1
CASSEQGVASEQFF
TGTGCCAGCAGCGAACAGGGGGTAGCTAGTGAGCAGTTCTTC
>few|TRBJ2-7|TRBV5-1|NA
CASSPTGSSYEQYF
TGCGCCAGCAGCCCGACGGGATCCTCCTACGAGCAGTACTTC
>NA|TRBJ2-1|TRBV11-2|TRBD1
CASSLHRGSEQFF
TGTGCCAGCAGCTTACACAGGGGGAGTGAGCAGTTCTTC
>NA|TRBJ2-2|TRBV5-1|NA
CASSSLLGELFF
TGCGCCAGCAGCTCACTACTCGGGGAGCTGTTTTTT
>NA|TRBJ2-7|TRBV5-6|NA
CASSLGVYEQYF
TGTGCCAGCAGCTTGGGAGTCTACGAGCAGTACTTC
>NA|TRBJ2-7|TRBV28|TRBD1
CASRRRGPSSYEQYF
TGTGCCAGCAGGCGAAGGGGGCCTAGCTCCTACGAGCAGTACTTC
>once|TRBJ2-2|TRBV28|TRBD1
CASRGQGEVGELFF
TGTGCCAGCAGAGGACAGGGGGAGGTCGGGGAGCTGTTTTTT
>once|TRBJ2-7|TRBV18|NA
CASSRTEGDEQYF
TGTGCCAGCTCACGAACAGAAGGTGACGAGCAGTACTTC